This T cell receptor (beta chain) was profiled in a study of response to subunit inactivated influenza vaccine. Overall study findings and caveats: Researchers suggested that each seasonal influenza vaccination recruits few new T cells.

Remarks on this clonotype: What it binds is unknown.

Looked up from germline, CDR1 is SGHRS and CDR2 is YFSETQ. This CDR3 region has 17 residues. The V end lost 0 bases, the J end lost 4 bases, and 19 bases lay between the germline ends. TCRdb called the RT-PCR reads again in MiXCR, with one record for every CDR3 protein. The sample carries approximately 230,000 distinct CDR3 sequences, 9% to 15% recorded once. This material consisted of non-naive T cells sorted from PBMCs, taken 14 to 15 days before vaccination. The origin of this receptor is a man between 50 and 59 years old who received an inactivated influenza vaccine. This chain joins TRBV5-1 and TRBJ1-2, with TRBD1 as a possible D gene (5 bases). CDR3 nucleotide sequence: TGCGCCAGCAGCTTGGACGGGGCTCCTACTCCCCGCTATGGCTACACCTTC. It codes for CASSLDGAPTPRYGYTF. The full variable domain, completed using reference TRBV5-1 and TRBJ1-2, is KAGVTQTPRYLIKTRGQQVTLSCSPISGHRSVSWYQQTPGQGLQFLFEYFSETQRNKGNFPGRFSGRQFSNSRSEMNVSTLELGDSALYLCASSLDGAPTPRYGYTFGSGTRLTVV.